The 21 T cell receptor beta chains given below trace back to one sample, sequenced in a study of blood T cell repertoires in COVID-19. Sequencing used immunoSEQ multiplex PCR; TCRdb keeps in-frame clones, though not all of them. The data contain 35,000 to 45,000 clones, around 74% of them singletons. Specimen: peripheral blood. These TCRs come from a man aged 70 or older with acute or convalescent COVID-19.

The chain couples TRBV19 to TRBJ2-7; TRBD1 matches 9 bases. This CDR3 has 15 amino acids. After removal of 0 bases from V and 1 base from J, the junction contained 1 base not matched to a gene. The germline V gene encodes CDR1 LNHDA and CDR2 SQIVND (reference sequence). CDR3 in DNA: TGTGCCAGTAGTATAGAACAGGGGGCTTCCTACGAGCAGTACTTC. As protein: CASSIEQGASYEQYF.

The V gene is TRBV14, the J gene TRBJ2-3; 9 nucleotides agree with TRBD2. The J segment lost 4 bases and the V segment lost 4 bases, leaving 6 bases of the junction unmatched. The CDR3 sequence is 15 residues long. CDR1 and CDR2 (germline): SGHDN, FVKESK. Written as DNA, the CDR3 is TGTGCCAGCAGCCTTAGCGGGAGAAGGGCAGATACGCAGTATTTT. It yields the protein CASSLSGRRADTQYF.

The chain recombines TRBV3-1 (or the pseudogene TRBV3-2) with TRBJ2-7; 10 positions match TRBD2. V trimming: 0 bases; J trimming: 1 base; junction bases outside the gene matches: 3. The CDR3 loop spans 16 amino acids. The germline V gene has CDR1 LGHDT and CDR2 YNNKEL (reference sequence). CDR3 sequence reads: CASSQDLAGGSYEQYF. The DNA of the CDR3 is TGTGCCAGCAGCCAAGATTTAGCGGGAGGTTCCTACGAGCAGTACTTC.

The rearrangement uses TRBV27 and TRBJ2-5; the match to TRBD2 covers 11 bases. The CDR3 is made up of 15 amino acids. Per the germline V gene, CDR1 is MNHEY and CDR2 is SMNVEV (reference sequence). The V segment lost 5 bases and the J segment 1 base; nucleotides outside the gene matches: 3. The CDR3 spells CASSPGTSGQETQYF. CDR3 coding DNA: TGTGCCAGCAGTCCGGGGACTAGCGGCCAAGAGACCCAGTACTTC.

This sequence joins TRBV5-1 and TRBJ1-1, with TRBD1 matching over 11 bases. The CDR3 extends over 14 amino acids. Trimming cost V 4 bases and J 10 bases; bases outside gene matches: 9. In germline, CDR1 is SGHRS, CDR2 YFSETQ. In DNA form, the CDR3 reads TGCGCCAGCAGCGAGGGACAGGGGGGAGTCAGAGCTTTCTTT. Residues: CASSEGQGGVRAFF.

The V gene is TRBV18, the J gene TRBJ2-2; 11 positions match TRBD2. CDR1 is KGHSH and CDR2 is LQKENI in the germline V gene. This CDR3 spans 17 amino acids. V shed 2 bases and J 0 bases; nucleotides not matched to a gene: 2. CDR3 sequence reads: CASSPGTSGTNTGELFF. CDR3 DNA sequence: TGTGCCAGCTCACCAGGGACTAGCGGTACGAACACCGGGGAGCTGTTTTTT.

The CDR3 DNA reads TGTGCCAGCAGTCCGGTGGGGCGCTACTATGGCTACACCTTC. Translating it yields CASSPVGRYYGYTF. This chain joins TRBV28 and TRBJ1-2, with D possibly TRBD1 on 5 matching bases. V was cut by 5 bases and J by 3 bases, with 13 bases left in between. Per germline, CDR1 MDHEN and CDR2 SYDVKM. This CDR3 spans 14 amino acids.

The chain carries TRBV5-1 and TRBJ2-1; TRBD1 might be the D (7 bases). The CDR3 covers 15 residues. V was clipped by 1 base and J by 8 bases, with 16 bases between them. Germline lookup yields CDR1 SGHRS and CDR2 YFSETQ. CDR3 region: CASSLPQGGGDEQFF. For the CDR3, the DNA is TGCGCCAGCAGCTTGCCGCAGGGGGGTGGGGATGAGCAGTTCTTC.

The rearrangement joins TRBV5-4 to TRBJ2-7, with D possibly being TRBD1 (5 bases). Germline V gene lookup returns CDR1 SGHNT and CDR2 YYREEE (reference sequence). CDR3 size: 13 residues. Trimming pared 3 bases from V and 3 bases from J, leaving 10 bases between. CDR3 protein: CASSSPQVYEQYF. The CDR3 DNA sequence: TGTGCCAGCAGCTCCCCACAGGTCTACGAGCAGTACTTC.

This CDR3 is CASSAGTGVYNEQFF. The CDR3, as DNA: TGTGCCAGCAGCGCGGGGACAGGAGTTTACAATGAGCAGTTCTTC. V gene TRBV9 combines with J gene TRBJ2-1; 8 bases are a match to TRBD1. This CDR3 region has 15 residues. Germline V CDR1 and CDR2: SGDLS, YYNGEE. V shed 3 bases and J 4 bases; nucleotides not matched to a gene: 6.

The CDR3: CASSLAERYNEQFF. CDR3 coding DNA: TGTGCCAGCAGCTTAGCGGAGCGGTACAATGAGCAGTTCTTC. The chain employs TRBV11-2 and TRBJ2-1; D possibly corresponds to TRBD2 (5 bases). V shed 1 base and J shed 4 bases, with 8 bases lying between them. CDR1 and CDR2 from the germline V gene are SGHAT and FQNNGV. CDR3 size: 14 residues.

The V and J genes are TRBV18 and TRBJ1-2; TRBD1 is a possible D gene (5 bases). Germline CDR1 KGHSH, CDR2 LQKENI. The CDR3 has 14 residues. With 6 bases removed from V and 8 bases from J, the gap between germline ends came to 19 bases. CDR3 nucleotide sequence: TGTGCCAGCTCCTCGGTTGGGGGGAGCGGAGGCTACACCTTC. Encoded protein: CASSSVGGSGGYTF. Looking up the rest from reference TRBV18 and TRBJ1-2 gives the full variable domain: NAGVMQNPRHLVRRRGQEARLRCSPMKGHSHVYWYRQLPEEGLKFMVYLQKENIIDESGMPKERFSAEFPKEGPSILRIQQVVRGDSAAYFCASSSVGGSGGYTFGSGTRLTVV.

This chain connects TRBV9 to TRBJ2-5; 13 nucleotides line up with TRBD2. J gave up 4 bases and V 3 bases, and 6 bases lay outside the gene matches. Germline V lookup: CDR1 SGDLS, CDR2 YYNGEE. CDR3 length equals 16 residues. The CDR3: CASSAPGLAGRETQYF. The CDR3 DNA is TGTGCCAGCAGCGCCCCGGGACTAGCGGGAAGAGAGACCCAGTACTTC.

This chain joins TRBV19 and TRBJ2-7, with 9 bases fitting TRBD1. V lost 10 bases to trimming and J lost 4 bases; unmatched junction nucleotides: 8. The CDR3 sequence is 13 residues long. Germline loops: CDR1 LNHDA, CDR2 SQIVND (reference sequence). CDR3 residues: CATLGQGQYEQYF. Written as DNA, the CDR3 is TGTGCCACTCTGGGACAGGGTCAGTACGAGCAGTACTTC.

This clone was seen a single time. V and J are TRBV19 and TRBJ2-3, with 11 bases lining up with TRBD2. The germline V gene has CDR1 LNHDA and CDR2 SQIVND (reference sequence). Germline trimming cut 5 bases from V and 4 bases from J; bases unmatched to any gene: 8. This CDR3 region has 16 residues. CDR3 residues: CASSLIAGGVADTQYF. The CDR3 nucleotides read TGTGCCAGTAGTTTGATAGCGGGAGGGGTGGCAGATACGCAGTATTTT.

This clone was picked up one time. The chain links TRBV6-5 to TRBJ1-4; D ambiguous. The ends were cut back, 2 bases at V and 8 bases at J, with 12 bases in the middle. This CDR3 has 14 amino acids. Germline V CDR1 and CDR2: MNHEY, SVGAGI. CDR3 in amino acids: CASSYNGVGEKLFF. For the CDR3, the DNA is TGTGCCAGCAGTTACAACGGGGTAGGGGAAAAACTGTTTTTT.

The chain has TRBV3-1 (or the pseudogene TRBV3-2) and TRBJ1-2; D not resolved. Germline V gene data show CDR1 as LGHDT and CDR2 as YNNKEL (reference sequence). V shed 6 bases and J shed 8 bases, with 19 bases lying between them. The CDR3 sequence is 14 residues long. CDR3 in amino acids: CASRLKGGSLGYTF. The CDR3 coding sequence is TGTGCCAGCAGGCTAAAGGGAGGGTCTCTAGGCTACACCTTC.

The chain couples TRBV3-1 (or the pseudogene TRBV3-2) to TRBJ2-3; no firm D call. Trimming shortened V by 1 base and J by 7 bases, and 6 bases separated the two germline ends. This CDR3 has 12 residues. Germline assignment: CDR1 LGHDT and CDR2 YNNKEL (reference sequence). The CDR3 DNA reads TGTGCCAGCAGCCAAGGTTCTTATACGCAGTATTTT. Protein product: CASSQGSYTQYF.

This chain connects TRBV28 to TRBJ1-2; D possibly corresponds to TRBD1 (5 bases). Trimming took 5 bases from V and 7 from J, leaving 8 bases between them. Germline-derived CDR1 and CDR2 are MDHEN and SYDVKM. This CDR3 contains 11 residues. In nucleotides, the CDR3 is TGTGCCAGCAGTGGGGACTTTGGCTACACCTTC. Amino acid sequence: CASSGDFGYTF.

This clone was picked up one time. J is TRBJ2-1 and V is TRBV5-1, with TRBD2 as a possible D gene (5 bases). Germline assignment: CDR1 SGHRS and CDR2 YFSETQ. V lost 5 bases and J lost 0, with 12 bases in between. The CDR3 extends over 15 amino acids. The CDR3 sequence: CASRPDSSSYNEQFF. The CDR3 DNA follows: TGCGCCAGCAGACCGGACTCGAGCTCCTACAATGAGCAGTTCTTC. Filled out from reference TRBV5-1 and TRBJ2-1, the complete variable domain reads KAGVTQTPRYLIKTRGQQVTLSCSPISGHRSVSWYQQTPGQGLQFLFEYFSETQRNKGNFPGRFSGRQFSNSRSEMNVSTLELGDSALYLCASRPDSSSYNEQFFGPGTRLTVL.

This sequence joins TRBV27 and TRBJ1-2; D remains unclear. The CDR3 length is 13 residues. Germline CDR1 and CDR2: MNHEY and SMNVEV (reference sequence). V was cut by 3 bases and J by 3 bases, with 8 bases left in between. CDR3 bases: TGTGCCAGCAGTTTGAGGAGCGACTATGGCTACACCTTC. It specifies CASSLRSDYGYTF.